The T cell receptor (beta chain) under discussion was sequenced for a study of long-term antiretroviral therapy in people with HIV (dated by TCRdb to between 2022 and 2023). Study-wide context: The earliest samples were collected about a decade before the 2015 WHO recommendation for immediate ART, when ART was typically delayed until CD4 counts fell. Whether ART initiation and durable HIV suppression were associated with changes in peripheral blood TRB repertoire composition and diversity was tested in a retrospective serial study. The cohort contributed roughly 190 cryopreserved PBMC samples from a few dozen adults with confirmed HIV infection, collected serially over a mean of approximately 6 years (range 1-12). About 40% of the roughly 30 participants with HIV were female. No cross-contamination during QIAcube processing turned up in test extractions that ran a monoclonal T-cell line alongside approximately 35 polyclonal samples.

CDR1 and CDR2 are drawn from the germline V gene (reference sequence): LNHDA, SQIVND. From cysteine to phenylalanine, the CDR3 is 14 amino acids long. Of all the DNA, just the CDR3 is kept, 42 bases in frame from base 1. Here V drops 4 bases and J drops 1 base, and the junction holds 3 bases not matched to any gene. Participants were included only if at least one PBMC sample before ART initiation and at least two post-ART samples were available. All participants with HIV were treated in the United States of America. Before DNA extraction, cryopreserved samples of about 0.9-11 million PBMC were thawed and then washed. At the time of the earliest PBMC sample, participants with HIV were aged between roughly 20 and 54 years. Each participant contributed PBMC samples from 1-4 timepoints before ART initiation and 2-8 timepoints after ART initiation, with a median of 7 samples. Serial HIV viral load, CD4+ T-cell count, ART history and demographic data were obtained for every participant. A Qiagen kit on a QIAcube was used to extract genomic DNA from unsorted PBMC, with samples processed in batches of 12.

The investigation overall reported the following: Because pre-ART samples had limited cell numbers, unsorted PBMC were profiled rather than sorted CD4+ and CD8+ T cells. HIV repertoires had narrower CDR3 length ranges than controls, and the network structure suggested an antigen-experienced repertoire that shifted only slightly toward naive after ART. The samples span the years 2004 to 2017, and the ART regimens used at that time may not be as effective as current regimens. Inferences about post-ART repertoire changes were limited because no data were available on ART adherence, viral resistance or therapy changes. Limited PBMC availability meant only the TCR beta chain was sequenced, without alpha chain pairing. ART initiation was associated with a significant increase in TRB diversity, but diversity stayed significantly below transplant donor controls even after long-term ART. The repertoire was dominated across all time points by expanded TRB clones identified before ART initiation, although this dominance was seen to fluctuate and to decrease in many PLHIV after ART.

Remarks on this clone: Its antigen has not been determined. Base qualities are not at hand, and no much larger clone is one base apart.

The immunoSEQ hsTCRB v3.0 assay was used at survey level resolution to sequence the TRB variable region. The targeted TRB sequencing depth was about 40,000-50,000 T-cell genomes per sample. Pooled TRB libraries were sequenced on an Illumina MiSeq with a v3 150-cycle kit. The original methods were these. Analysis of repertoires was carried out in R inside a reproducible Nextflow workflow spanning QC, data transformation and analysis. LymphoSeq2, an R package for exploring AIRR-Seq data, was used to implement custom analyses. A handful of samples that yielded fewer than 5000 total TRB sequences were excluded, so that 188 HIV repertoires were analyzed. Among the 188 retained HIV repertoires, about 60 were collected before ART initiation and some 130 were collected after ART initiation. Repertoires were downsampled to 5000 TRB nucleotide sequences, and summary statistics were averaged over 100 downsampling iterations. Only TRB sequences with CDR3 regions of at least seven amino acids were retained for analysis. Diversity was measured with a Shannon entropy-derived clonality score and the Gini coefficient. In repertoire networks, the top 5000 CDR3 amino acid sequences were linked whenever an edit distance of one separated two sequences. Antigen specificity groups and MHC restriction were predicted for TRB CDR3 amino acid sequences with GLIPH2. CDR3 amino acid sequences were matched against VDJdb and McPAS-TCR to flag known CMV, EBV, HIV or tissue antigen associations. Pre-ART, post-ART and control groups were compared with Wilcoxon signed-rank tests and Holm-Bonferroni correction. Held by TCRdb, this immuneACCESS table contains in-frame sequences only and omits some clones. Under half of the omission traces to an unresolved V gene where checked; the cause of the rest is unknown. V, J and clone size are those of that table, while D and trimming were read from the DNA. In this sample the table shows some 27,000 clones, 79% of which occur a single time. Approximately 10% of the sample is held by the ten biggest clonotypes.

The chain is assembled from TRBV19 and TRBJ1-1; 7 nucleotides in the junction match TRBD1. Sample: unsorted PBMCs, taken 2.1 years after starting antiretroviral therapy. The TCR comes from a man aged 25-45 years with HIV. Here the CDR3 is given as CASSKQGTNTEAFF. The DNA reads as follows: TGTGCCAGTAGTAAACAGGGGACGAACACTGAAGCTTTCTTT.